What follows are 20 T cell receptor beta chains derived from one specimen sequenced in a study of CD8+ T cells in alopecia areata. The treatment: oral pan-JAK inhibitor, 5-10 mg twice daily. Following extraction, RNA underwent reverse transcription to cDNA, which served as the sequencing template. Repertoires were generated with immunoSEQ multiplex PCR, while TCRdb's copy carries only in-frame clones and drops some. In the table there are around 300,000 clones, 50% to 75% of which are singletons. The sequenced sample was CD4+ T cells sorted from blood, obtained between weeks 51 and 54, from a patient treated with tofacitinib. These receptors originate from a human donor with alopecia areata.

J is TRBJ2-6 and V is TRBV30; 11 positions agree with TRBD1. CDR3 length equals 14 residues. Trimming cost V 8 bases and J 1 base; bases outside gene matches: 1. Looked up from germline, CDR1 is GTSNPN and CDR2 is SVGIG (reference sequence). The CDR3 sequence: CAGDRGSGANVLTF. CDR3 in DNA: TGTGCCGGGGACAGGGGGTCTGGGGCCAACGTCCTGACTTTC.

This CDR3 is CASSLKARDTEAFF. DNA of the CDR3: TGTGCCAGCAGCTTAAAGGCCAGGGACACTGAAGCTTTCTTT. The chain links TRBV7-3 to TRBJ1-1, with D tentatively TRBD1 (5 bases). The CDR3 runs 14 residues. Germline assignment: CDR1 SGHTA and CDR2 FQGTGA. The V end lost 1 base, the J end lost 3 bases, and 9 bases lay between the germline ends. Complete variable domain (other parts from reference TRBV7-3 and TRBJ1-1): GAGVSQTPSNKVTEKGKYVELRCDPISGHTALYWYRQSLGQGPEFLIYFQGTGAADDSGLPNDRFFAVRPEGSVSTLKIQRTERGDSAVYLCASSLKARDTEAFFGQGTRLTVV.

The rearrangement joins TRBV7-9 to TRBJ1-2; 7 bases align to TRBD1. Trimming removed 2 bases from V and 4 bases from J; junction bases left unmatched: 4. The CDR3 is 14 amino acids. Germline CDR1 is SEHNR and CDR2 is FQNEAQ (reference sequence). CDR3 sequence: CASSLPTGAYGYTF. Written as DNA, the CDR3 is TGTGCCAGCAGCTTACCTACAGGGGCCTATGGCTACACCTTC. The entire variable domain, with the rest obtained from reference TRBV7-9 and TRBJ1-2, is as follows: DTGVSQNPRHKITKRGQNVTFRCDPISEHNRLYWYRQTLGQGPEFLTYFQNEAQLEKSRLLSDRFSAERPKGSFSTLEIQRTEQGDSAMYLCASSLPTGAYGYTFGSGTRLTVV.

This clone has a handful of counts. This chain connects TRBV6-1 to TRBJ1-5; no clear D gene. Trimming took 1 base from V and 3 from J, leaving 7 bases between them. Per germline, CDR1 MNHNS and CDR2 SASEGT. This CDR3 has 14 residues. This CDR3 is CASSEGGDNQPQHF. CDR3 nucleotides: TGTGCCAGCAGTGAAGGGGGAGACAATCAGCCCCAGCATTTT.

The rearrangement links TRBV5-1 to TRBJ1-1; TRBD1 is a possible D gene (6 bases). CDR3 size: 16 residues. The germline V gene encodes CDR1 SGHRS and CDR2 YFSETQ. Trimming took 1 base from V and 1 from J, leaving 14 bases between them. CDR3 region: CASSLMQGGANTEAFF. The CDR3 DNA reads as TGCGCCAGCAGCTTGATGCAAGGGGGGGCGAACACTGAAGCTTTCTTT.

The CDR3: CASSETGMSGYTF. CDR3 in DNA: TGTGCCAGCAGTGAAACAGGGATGAGTGGCTACACCTTC. The chain joins TRBV2 to TRBJ1-2, with D maybe TRBD1 (6 bases). Looked up from germline, CDR1 is SNHLY and CDR2 is FYNNEI. Trimming removed 2 bases from V and 7 bases from J, with 11 bases in between. This CDR3 spans 13 amino acids.

This clone was recorded a few times. This chain connects TRBV12-5 to TRBJ1-5, with D possibly TRBD1 on 6 matching bases. Trimming took off 6 bases at V and 2 bases at J, with 11 bases between the two ends. Germline V CDR1 and CDR2: LGHNT, FRNRAP. CDR3 length equals 14 residues. DNA of the CDR3: TGTGCTAGTGGCCAGGGGTTGGGCAATCAGCCCCAGCATTTT. Translated, it gives CASGQGLGNQPQHF.

The chain employs TRBV6-5 and TRBJ2-5; D call uncertain. Germline-derived CDR1 and CDR2 are MNHEY and SVGAGI. V dropped 6 bases and J dropped 0 bases, with 8 bases sitting between them. The CDR3 is 13 residues long. The DNA of the CDR3 is TGTGCCAGCAGCCCTATATACCAAGAGACCCAGTACTTC. It encodes CASSPIYQETQYF.

This chain links TRBV5-1 with TRBJ2-7; D remains ambiguous. V was trimmed by 0 bases and J by 3 bases, leaving 7 bases between them. From germline, CDR1 is SGHRS and CDR2 YFSETQ. The CDR3 runs to 13 residues. In nucleotides, the CDR3 is TGCGCCAGCAGCTTGGAGACGGTCTACGAGCAGTACTTC. This gives the protein CASSLETVYEQYF.

J is TRBJ1-2 and V is TRBV6-5; tentative D call: TRBD1 (6 bases). V lost 8 bases to trimming and J lost 6 bases, with 19 bases between them. There are 14 residues in the CDR3. CDR1 is MNHEY and CDR2 is SVGAGI in the germline V gene. The CDR3: CASYADRPTNGYTF. Written as DNA, the CDR3 is TGTGCCAGCTACGCTGACAGGCCGACGAATGGCTACACCTTC.

V is TRBV29-1 and J is TRBJ2-7, with D perhaps matching TRBD2 (6 bases). Germline V lookup: CDR1 SQVTM, CDR2 ANQGSEA. This CDR3 has 13 amino acids. Trimming shortened V by 6 bases and J by 5 bases, and 17 bases separated the two germline ends. CDR3: CSVKSGPGDEQYF. Here the CDR3 DNA reads TGCAGCGTAAAAAGTGGGCCGGGGGACGAGCAGTACTTC.

The chain carries TRBV7-2 and TRBJ2-2; TRBD2 might be the D (5 bases). Germline CDR1 SGHTA, CDR2 FQGNSA. The CDR3 is 15 amino acids. With 2 bases removed from V and 1 base from J, the gap between germline ends came to 8 bases. The CDR3 bases are TGTGCCAGCAGCTTACGAGGGATGAACACCGGGGAGCTGTTTTTT. Protein sequence: CASSLRGMNTGELFF.

The chain joins TRBV6-5 to TRBJ1-2, with D unclear. Germline loops: CDR1 MNHEY, CDR2 SVGAGI. V lost 5 bases to trimming and J lost 2 bases, with 9 bases between them. CDR3 size: 13 residues. The CDR3 sequence: CASSRTANYGYTF. CDR3 nucleotides: TGTGCCAGCAGTCGGACGGCAAACTATGGCTACACCTTC.

This clone was found a few times. This rearrangement joins TRBV10-3 to TRBJ1-1; D gene uncertain. The CDR3 extends over 13 amino acids. V was cut by 6 bases and J by 1 base, with 9 bases left in between. Looked up from germline, CDR1 is ENHRY and CDR2 is SYGVKD. CDR3 nucleotide sequence: TGTGCCATCAGCCTGAAGGGGAACACTGAAGCTTTCTTT. Its translation is CAISLKGNTEAFF.

The chain uses TRBV11-2 and TRBJ2-1, with 10 bases aligning to TRBD2. Germline V lookup: CDR1 SGHAT, CDR2 FQNNGV. CDR3 length: 14 residues. V shed 0 bases and J 16 bases; nucleotides not matched to a gene: 9. CDR3 loop: CASSLDGRGTSDFF. As DNA, the CDR3 is TGTGCCAGCAGCTTAGATGGACGGGGGACTAGCGATTTCTTC.

CDR3 in DNA: TGCGCCAGCAGCTCCAACAGGAACTCCTACGAGCAGTACTTC. It translates to CASSSNRNSYEQYF. The chain employs TRBV5-1 and TRBJ2-7; D is possibly TRBD1 (5 bases). Trimming removed 3 bases at V and 0 bases at J, with 10 bases between. CDR1 SGHRS and CDR2 YFSETQ come from the germline V gene. This CDR3 is built from 14 residues. The whole variable domain, remainder taken from reference TRBV5-1 and TRBJ2-7, is KAGVTQTPRYLIKTRGQQVTLSCSPISGHRSVSWYQQTPGQGLQFLFEYFSETQRNKGNFPGRFSGRQFSNSRSEMNVSTLELGDSALYLCASSSNRNSYEQYFGPGTRLTVT.

The CDR3 is CAISDRAQPQHF. The CDR3 DNA reads TGTGCCATCAGTGACAGGGCTCAGCCCCAGCATTTT. The chain couples TRBV10-3 to TRBJ1-5, with a weak D call TRBD1 (5 bases). The germline V and J ends were trimmed by 3 bases and 6 bases, with 6 bases remaining between them. CDR1 and CDR2 (germline): ENHRY, SYGVKD. The CDR3 runs to 12 residues.

The CDR3 sequence: CSVGQGIRTGELFF. CDR3 DNA sequence: TGCAGCGTTGGACAGGGGATAAGGACCGGGGAGCTGTTTTTT. The chain recombines TRBV29-1 with TRBJ2-2; TRBD1 agrees at 8 bases. The CDR3 contains 14 residues. With 4 bases clipped from V and 5 bases from J, the junction kept 6 bases outside the gene matches. Germline loops: CDR1 SQVTM, CDR2 ANQGSEA.

The gene calls are TRBV11-2 and TRBJ1-2, with 8 bases lining up with TRBD1. With V trimmed by 5 bases and J by 0 bases, 2 bases remained unmatched. CDR1 is SGHAT, CDR2 FQNNGV, per germline. This CDR3 contains 14 residues. CDR3 residues: CASSPGGPNYGYTF. Here the CDR3 DNA reads TGTGCCAGCAGCCCAGGGGGCCCTAACTATGGCTACACCTTC.

The chain recombines TRBV4-3 with TRBJ2-3; TRBD2 aligns across 8 bases. Germline lookup yields CDR1 LGHNA and CDR2 YSLEER. The J segment lost 1 base and the V segment lost 9 bases, leaving 6 bases of the junction unmatched. The CDR3 has 14 residues. The CDR3 here is CASAAGGRTDTQYF. In nucleotides, the CDR3 is TGCGCCAGTGCTGCGGGGGGCCGCACAGATACGCAGTATTTT.